This TCR beta chain was profiled in a study of blood T cell repertoires in COVID-19. Across the whole study: Italy, Spain and the United States were the sources of the convalescent and acute COVID-19 samples.

Sequencing used immunoSEQ multiplex PCR; TCRdb keeps in-frame clones, though not all of them. Found here are fewer than 250,000 clones, about 86% of them singletons; the top ten hold roughly 14%. Germline V gene data show CDR1 as GTSNPN and CDR2 as SVGIG (reference sequence). J gave up 4 bases and V 2 bases, and 8 bases lay outside the gene matches. The CDR3 length is 16 residues. Participant-reported clinical history was the basis for cohort assignment. The sample taken for sequencing was PBMCs or T cells enriched from blood (not recorded which). The rearrangement links TRBV30 to TRBJ1-5, with 10 bases fitting TRBD1. This TCR was sampled from a woman between 45 and 60 years old with acute COVID-19. The CDR3 region is CAWSSGTGVMNQPQHF. The CDR3 nucleotides read TGTGCCTGGAGTTCCGGGACAGGGGTTATGAATCAGCCCCAGCATTTT.